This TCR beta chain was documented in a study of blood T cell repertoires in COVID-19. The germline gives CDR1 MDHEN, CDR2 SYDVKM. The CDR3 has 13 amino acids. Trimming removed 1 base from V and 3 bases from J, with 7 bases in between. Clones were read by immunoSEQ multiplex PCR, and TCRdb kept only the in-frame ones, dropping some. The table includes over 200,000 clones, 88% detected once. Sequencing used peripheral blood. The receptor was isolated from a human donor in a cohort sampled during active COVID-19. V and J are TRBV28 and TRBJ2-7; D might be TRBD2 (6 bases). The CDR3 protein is CASSLSGDYEQYF. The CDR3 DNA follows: TGTGCCAGCAGTTTATCGGGAGACTACGAGCAGTACTTC.